Listed below are T cell receptor beta chains from one sample, sequenced in a study of identical twins. TCRdb processed the 5' RACE reads anew with MiXCR; each CDR3 protein has one entry. This sample has around 1.7 million distinct CDR3 sequences, with less than 40% found just once. The sequencing input was cord blood. Every receptor here comes from a newborn girl in good health. The CDR3 runs from the conserved cysteine through the conserved F or W. A D gene is named only where the DNA matches it firmly. Rows give clone size only sometimes, using once, few, many, or a class for an expanded clone.

d_call j_call clone_size v_call cdr3_aa cdr3_nt
- TRBJ2-2 once TRBV20-1 CSAHGGRGPRELFF TGCAGTGCCCATGGGGGCCGGGGCCCGAGGGAGCTGTTTTTT
- TRBJ1-1 many TRBV4-1 CASSQDSPNTEAFF TGCGCCAGCAGCCAAGATAGCCCGAACACTGAAGCTTTCTTT
- TRBJ2-3 - TRBV7-9 CASSARAGTDTQYF TGTGCCAGCAGCGCTAGGGCGGGCACAGATACGCAGTATTTT
- TRBJ2-5 - TRBV3-1 CASSQDPSGNRGNEQYF TGTGCCAGCAGCCAAGATCCCAGCGGCAATAGGGGGAATGAGCAGTACTTC
- TRBJ1-5 few TRBV10-1 CASRAGKFNQPQHF TGCGCCAGCAGAGCAGGGAAATTCAATCAGCCCCAGCATTTT
- TRBJ2-3 - TRBV5-1 CASSLAGEIADTQYF TGCGCCAGCAGCTTGGCCGGCGAGATCGCAGATACGCAGTATTTT
TRBD1 TRBJ1-1 - TRBV20-1 CSAPLDRITEAFF TGCAGTGCCCCTCTGGACAGGATCACTGAAGCTTTCTTT
- TRBJ1-2 - TRBV2 CASSYYRGANYGYTF TGTGCCAGCAGCTACTACCGCGGTGCTAACTATGGCTACACCTTC
- TRBJ2-5 - TRBV18 CASSPRTGHNQETQYF TGTGCCAGCTCACCACGGACGGGACACAACCAAGAGACCCAGTACTTC
TRBD2 TRBJ2-1 once TRBV6-5 CASSYGSSGFYNEQFF TGTGCCAGCAGTTACGGCTCTAGCGGCTTCTACAATGAGCAGTTCTTC
- TRBJ2-5 few TRBV2 CASNELFGNEQYF TGTGCCAGCAATGAGCTTTTTGGCAATGAGCAGTACTTC
- TRBJ1-2 few TRBV6-1 CASSSYTGTGYTF TGTGCCAGCAGTTCGTACACGGGGACGGGCTACACCTTC
TRBD1 TRBJ2-7 few TRBV27 CASSRHYRDRAYEQYF TGTGCCAGCAGTCGACATTACCGGGACAGAGCTTACGAGCAGTACTTC
- TRBJ2-7 - TRBV4-1 CASSQTVTGGETRYF TGCGCCAGCAGCCAGACTGTCACGGGCGGGGAGACCCGGTACTTC
- TRBJ2-4 - TRBV12-3/TRBV12-4 CASSLPQSSKSIQYF TGTGCCAGCAGTTTACCCCAGTCGTCCAAAAGCATTCAGTACTTC
TRBD2 TRBJ2-5 few TRBV20-1 CSARVGPGGETQYF TGCAGTGCTAGAGTCGGTCCGGGAGGAGAGACCCAGTACTTC
- TRBJ2-1 few TRBV6-2/TRBV6-3 CASSPRYGNEQFF TGTGCCAGCAGCCCTCGATATGGCAATGAGCAGTTCTTC
- TRBJ2-7 - TRBV6-1 CASIWTGGNEQYF TGTGCCAGCATTTGGACAGGCGGGAATGAGCAGTACTTC
TRBD2 TRBJ2-3 - TRBV20-1 CSARSLAGRVSSTDTQYF TGCAGTGCTAGGAGTCTAGCGGGGCGAGTTTCCAGCACAGATACGCAGTATTTT
TRBD2 TRBJ2-5 - TRBV7-9 CASSLAVSGSYQETQYF TGTGCCAGCAGCTTAGCCGTTAGCGGGAGTTACCAAGAGACCCAGTACTTC
- TRBJ2-4 few TRBV3-1 CASSLLGGDGLQYF TGTGCCAGCAGCCTACTTGGAGGGGATGGGTTGCAGTACTTC
- TRBJ1-5 few TRBV20-1 CSAEQPQHF TGCAGTGCTGAACAGCCCCAGCATTTT
- TRBJ2-3 many TRBV5-1 CASSLGRTDTQYF TGCGCCAGCAGCTTGGGACGCACAGATACGCAGTATTTT
- TRBJ1-1 - TRBV5-1 CASSLGVITNTEAFF TGCGCCAGCAGCTTAGGGGTGATAACGAACACTGAAGCTTTCTTT
- TRBJ2-7 few TRBV29-1 CSVGRDTRYEQYF TGCAGCGTTGGCCGGGACACCCGCTACGAGCAGTACTTC
TRBD1 TRBJ1-1 - TRBV20-1 CRKTGGRNTEAFF TGCAGGAAGACAGGGGGCCGGAACACTGAAGCTTTCTTT
- TRBJ2-1 few TRBV4-2 CASSQDLVAAYNEQFF TGTGCCAGCAGCCAAGATCTGGTAGCGGCATACAATGAGCAGTTCTTC
TRBD2 TRBJ2-4 - TRBV28 CASRSAGGLAKNIQYF TGTGCCAGCAGGTCCGCGGGGGGTCTAGCCAAAAACATTCAGTACTTC
- TRBJ2-3 - TRBV5-1 CASNRQYSTDTQYF TGCGCCAGCAACCGACAGTACAGCACAGATACGCAGTATTTT
TRBD2 TRBJ2-1 - TRBV6-1 CASTWTSGSSGNEQFF TGTGCCAGCACTTGGACTAGCGGGAGTTCCGGCAATGAGCAGTTCTTC
- TRBJ2-7 - TRBV28 CASSTSQVRYEQYF TGTGCCAGCAGCACCTCACAGGTTCGCTACGAGCAGTACTTC
- TRBJ2-1 - TRBV30 CAWRGRGQGNEQFF TGTGCCTGGAGGGGGCGGGGCCAGGGCAATGAGCAGTTCTTC
- TRBJ1-2 few TRBV5-1 CASRAEVNYGYTF TGCGCCAGCAGGGCGGAGGTTAACTATGGCTACACCTTC
- TRBJ2-1 few TRBV20-1 CSARLGSVSYNEQFF TGCAGTGCTAGACTCGGGTCCGTCTCCTACAATGAGCAGTTCTTC
- TRBJ2-7 few TRBV6-1 CASTWDVYEQYF TGTGCCAGCACCTGGGACGTCTACGAGCAGTACTTC
- TRBJ1-1 - TRBV5-1 CASSTGKATNTEAFF TGCGCCAGCAGCACCGGTAAGGCGACGAACACTGAAGCTTTCTTT
TRBD1 TRBJ1-2 once TRBV5-4 CASSSATTGRNYGYTF TGTGCCAGCAGCTCCGCAACGACAGGGCGGAACTATGGCTACACCTTC
TRBD1 TRBJ1-2 - TRBV5-1 CASSGSPGQGAMDGYTF TGCGCCAGCAGCGGAAGCCCTGGACAGGGGGCAATGGATGGCTACACCTTC
- TRBJ1-6 few TRBV21-1 CAGGTDNSPLHF TGTGCCGGCGGGACAGATAATTCACCCCTCCACTTT
- TRBJ2-2 - TRBV28 CASSPPRDSGELFF TGTGCCAGCAGCCCTCCCAGGGATTCCGGGGAGCTGTTTTTT
- TRBJ2-5 - TRBV20-1 CSASGVVQETQYF TGCAGTGCTAGCGGGGTCGTCCAAGAGACCCAGTACTTC
- TRBJ2-1 - TRBV3-1 CASSRNLGVSEQFF TGTGCCAGCAGCCGGAATCTAGGGGTGAGTGAGCAGTTCTTC
TRBD2 TRBJ2-1 - TRBV20-1 CSAREGGLAHNEQFF TGCAGTGCTAGAGAGGGGGGACTAGCCCACAATGAGCAGTTCTTC
- TRBJ2-7 - TRBV27 CASSRGLYTYEQYF TGTGCCAGCAGTAGGGGACTTTATACCTACGAGCAGTACTTC
- TRBJ2-1 - TRBV20-1 CSARDPLNNEQFF TGCAGTGCTAGAGATCCTCTGAACAATGAGCAGTTCTTC
TRBD2 TRBJ2-1 few TRBV4-2 CASSLLAGATVFSYNEQFF TGTGCCAGCAGCCTCCTAGCGGGTGCTACTGTATTCTCCTACAATGAGCAGTTCTTC
TRBD2 TRBJ2-1 once TRBV3-1 CASSQGTSNNEQFF TGTGCCAGCAGCCAAGGGACTAGTAACAATGAGCAGTTCTTC
- TRBJ1-2 - TRBV6-5 CASSYSSRLLGGYTF TGTGCCAGCAGTTACTCGAGTCGCCTACTGGGAGGCTACACCTTC
TRBD2 TRBJ2-3 many TRBV28 CASSFPVTSGTLNTDTQYF TGTGCCAGCAGTTTCCCCGTTACTAGCGGGACTCTTAACACAGATACGCAGTATTTT
- TRBJ2-1 - TRBV9 CASSDSRGPVLGEQFF TGTGCCAGCAGCGATTCGCGGGGCCCCGTCTTAGGTGAGCAGTTCTTC
TRBD2 TRBJ2-7 - TRBV9 CASSLGLAGEKGEQYF TGTGCCAGCAGCCTCGGACTAGCGGGAGAGAAGGGCGAGCAGTACTTC
TRBD1 TRBJ1-1 - TRBV5-1 CAGSFTPFGQATGTEAFF TGCGCCGGCAGCTTCACCCCTTTCGGACAGGCCACGGGGACTGAAGCTTTCTTT
TRBD2 TRBJ2-3 few TRBV2 CASSERGITDTQYF TGTGCCAGCAGTGAGCGGGGGATAACAGATACGCAGTATTTT
TRBD2 TRBJ2-3 few TRBV9 CASSVTAGLASTDTQYF TGTGCCAGCAGCGTTACGGCGGGACTAGCGAGCACAGATACGCAGTATTTT
- TRBJ1-6 many TRBV2 CASSELGQSNSPLHF TGTGCCAGCAGTGAACTGGGGCAAAGTAATTCACCCCTCCACTTT
- TRBJ1-1 - TRBV3-1 CASSHGPISNTEAFF TGTGCCAGCAGCCACGGTCCCATTTCCAACACTGAAGCTTTCTTT
- TRBJ2-5 - TRBV6-6 CASSVYALVETQYF TGTGCCAGCAGCGTCTACGCCTTGGTGGAGACCCAGTACTTC
- TRBJ1-5 - TRBV20-1 CSARDDSDQPQHF TGCAGTGCTAGAGACGACAGCGATCAGCCCCAGCATTTT